The entry that follows covers one TCR beta chain sequence. This clonotype was counted many times. Its antigen is unknown. The junction departs from the called germline gene at one end, perhaps through a read error. The data are from a study of T-cell memory formation after mild COVID-19 (dated by TCRdb to the early 2020s). Turning to the overall study: TCR sequence clusters from the two donors were found to be largely donor specific. In a couple of donors, T-cell clones that expanded and contracted after mild COVID-19 were followed by sequencing TCRalpha and TCRbeta repertoires longitudinally. The cohort comprised two young, previously healthy adult volunteers, one female and one male. Broader findings and caveats from the paper: SARS-CoV-2 specificity of the second-wave clones peaking on day 37 was not confirmed. The study covered only a couple of mild cases, and larger cohorts including severe cases with pre-infection samples were considered necessary. Some responding clones were detected in pre-infection memory, suggesting pre-existing cross-reactive memory T cells joined the SARS-CoV-2 response. Clones that contracted from day 15 to 85 showed balanced CD4/CD8 phenotypes, whereas a second wave of clones that expanded from day 15 to 37 leaned towards CD4+. Contracting CD4+ clones turned up mainly in the CM and EM memory subsets, whereas EMRA was where CD8+ clones were enriched.

Sequencing used an Illumina NovaSeq 6000. Using 5'RACE with constant-segment primers, TCRalpha and TCRbeta cDNA libraries were constructed, with sample barcodes and unique molecular identifiers added in the process. RNA was extracted from every sample with Trizol reagent. Library amplification was performed in two PCR steps, and a second sample barcode and Illumina TruSeq adapters were introduced in the second step. The libraries were sequenced on an Illumina NovaSeq using 2 x 150 bp paired-end reads. Under the source paper's analysis protocol: Reads were demultiplexed and collapsed into UMI-guided consensus sequences with migec v1.2.7. Using mixcr v2.1.11, the UMI consensuses were aligned to TRA and TRB V and J templates and assembled into clonotypes. A clonotype was counted as expanded or contracted only when both edgeR and NoisET called the clonotype significant, with the noise models trained on biological replicates. For edgeR calls, the thresholds were a false discovery rate-adjusted p below 0.01 and a log2 fold-change of 1. As an exploratory analysis of dynamics, PCA with hierarchical clustering was applied to max-normalized trajectories of the 1000 most abundant clonotypes. Each responding clone was given a CD4 or CD8 phenotype based on the CD4+ and CD8+ repertoires, which had been sequenced separately. TCRdb applied fastp at Q25 and MiXCR to the public reads, then kept only in-frame beta chains. Merged by CDR3 protein, the rows form single entries marked with the most common genes and DNA. None of the V and J calls come from the authors' own analysis; TCRdb made them. The sample yields some 450,000 distinct CDR3 sequences; 18% were counted once. The ten largest clones capture about a fifth of the sample.

CDR3 length: 15 amino acids, cysteine to phenylalanine. Only the CDR3 DNA is retained, 45 bases long and in frame from the first base. The CDR1 and CDR2 encoded by the germline V gene are MGHRA and YSYEKL. Ficoll-Paque density gradient centrifugation was used to isolate PBMCs. Input material: PBMCs or a T cell subset sorted from them (not recorded which). The source of this sequence is a man between 18 and 29 years old who had mild COVID-19 (a few samples of this study predate the infection). The sample titles of this study are shuffled in the database, so cell type and time point are left out; the donor was told from shared clones. The chain links TRBV4-1 with TRBJ2-1, with 13 central nucleotides matching TRBD2. The CDR3 reads as follows: CASSRTSGGYNEQFF. DNA sequence: TGTGCCAGCAGCCGGACTAGCGGGGGATACAATGAGCAGTTCTTC.